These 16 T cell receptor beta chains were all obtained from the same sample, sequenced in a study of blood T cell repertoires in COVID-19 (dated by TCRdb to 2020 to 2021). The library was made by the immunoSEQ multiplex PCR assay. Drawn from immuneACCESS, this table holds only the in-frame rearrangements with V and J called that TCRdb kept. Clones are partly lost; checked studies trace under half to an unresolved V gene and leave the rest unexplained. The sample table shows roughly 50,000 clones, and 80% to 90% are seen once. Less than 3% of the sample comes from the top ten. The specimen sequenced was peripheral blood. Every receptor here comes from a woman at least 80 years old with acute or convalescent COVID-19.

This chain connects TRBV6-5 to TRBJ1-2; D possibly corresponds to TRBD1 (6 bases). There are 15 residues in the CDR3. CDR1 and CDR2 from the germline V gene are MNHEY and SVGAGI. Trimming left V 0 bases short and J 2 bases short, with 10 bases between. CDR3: CASSYSWQGNYGYTF. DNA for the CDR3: TGTGCCAGCAGTTACTCATGGCAGGGGAACTATGGCTACACCTTC.

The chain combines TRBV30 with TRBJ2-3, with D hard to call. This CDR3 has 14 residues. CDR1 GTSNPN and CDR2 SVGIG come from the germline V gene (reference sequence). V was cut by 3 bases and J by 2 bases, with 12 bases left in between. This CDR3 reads CAWSARSPTDTQYF. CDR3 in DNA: TGTGCCTGGAGCGCCAGGTCCCCCACAGATACGCAGTATTTT.

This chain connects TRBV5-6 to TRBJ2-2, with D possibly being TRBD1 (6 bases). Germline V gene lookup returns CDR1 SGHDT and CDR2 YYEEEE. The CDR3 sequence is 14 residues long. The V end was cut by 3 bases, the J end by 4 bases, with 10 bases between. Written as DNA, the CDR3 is TGTGCCAGCAGCTACAGGGTGGGCACCGGGGAGCTGTTTTTT. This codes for CASSYRVGTGELFF.

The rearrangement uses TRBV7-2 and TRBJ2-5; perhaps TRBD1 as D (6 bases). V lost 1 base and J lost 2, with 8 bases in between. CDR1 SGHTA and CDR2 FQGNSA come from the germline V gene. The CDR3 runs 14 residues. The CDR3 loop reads CASSLGGTQETQYF. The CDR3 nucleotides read TGTGCCAGCAGCTTAGGGGGGACACAAGAGACCCAGTACTTC.

The CDR3 nucleotides are TGCGCCAGCAGCTTGGTCCCCGGGACAGGGGACGAGCAGTACTTC. Protein sequence: CASSLVPGTGDEQYF. The V gene is TRBV5-1, the J gene TRBJ2-7, with TRBD1 identical over 10 bases. With V trimmed by 0 bases and J by 5 bases, 5 bases remained unmatched. CDR3 length: 15 residues. Germline V gene sequence: CDR1 SGHRS, CDR2 YFSETQ.

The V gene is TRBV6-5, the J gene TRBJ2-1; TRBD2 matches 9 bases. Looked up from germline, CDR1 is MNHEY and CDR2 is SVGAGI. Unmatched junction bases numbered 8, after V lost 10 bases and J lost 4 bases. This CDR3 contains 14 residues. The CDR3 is CATQAGGLYNEQFF. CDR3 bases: TGTGCCACCCAAGCGGGGGGACTTTACAATGAGCAGTTCTTC.

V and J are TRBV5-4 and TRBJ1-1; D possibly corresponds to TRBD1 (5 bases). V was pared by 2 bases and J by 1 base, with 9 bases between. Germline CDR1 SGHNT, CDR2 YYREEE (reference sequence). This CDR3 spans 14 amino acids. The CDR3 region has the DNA TGTGCCAGCAGCTTTTGGACAACGAACACTGAAGCTTTCTTT. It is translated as CASSFWTTNTEAFF.

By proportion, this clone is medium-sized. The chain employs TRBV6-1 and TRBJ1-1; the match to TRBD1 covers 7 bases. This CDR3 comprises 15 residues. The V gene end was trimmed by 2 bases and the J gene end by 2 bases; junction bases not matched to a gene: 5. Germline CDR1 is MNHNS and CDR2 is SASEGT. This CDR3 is CASSEPGQLNTEAFF. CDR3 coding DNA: TGTGCCAGCAGTGAACCGGGACAGCTTAACACTGAAGCTTTCTTT.

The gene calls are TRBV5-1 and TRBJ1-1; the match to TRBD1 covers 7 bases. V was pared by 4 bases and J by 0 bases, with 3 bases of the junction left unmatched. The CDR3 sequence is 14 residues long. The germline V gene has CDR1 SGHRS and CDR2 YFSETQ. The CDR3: CASSPDRVNTEAFF. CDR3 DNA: TGCGCCAGCAGCCCCGACAGGGTGAACACTGAAGCTTTCTTT. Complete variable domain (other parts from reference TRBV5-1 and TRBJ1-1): KAGVTQTPRYLIKTRGQQVTLSCSPISGHRSVSWYQQTPGQGLQFLFEYFSETQRNKGNFPGRFSGRQFSNSRSEMNVSTLELGDSALYLCASSPDRVNTEAFFGQGTRLTVV.

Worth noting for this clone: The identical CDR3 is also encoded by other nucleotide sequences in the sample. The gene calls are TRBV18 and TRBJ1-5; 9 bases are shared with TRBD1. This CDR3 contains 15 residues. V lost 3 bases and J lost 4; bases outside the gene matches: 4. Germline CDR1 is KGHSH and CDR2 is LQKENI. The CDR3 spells CASSPDRGGNQPQHF. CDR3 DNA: TGTGCCAGCTCACCGGACAGGGGAGGAAATCAGCCCCAGCATTTT.

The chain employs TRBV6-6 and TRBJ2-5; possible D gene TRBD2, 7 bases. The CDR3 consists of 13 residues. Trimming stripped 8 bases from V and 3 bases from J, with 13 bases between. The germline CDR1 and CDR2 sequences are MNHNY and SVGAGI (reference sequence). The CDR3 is CASGRDTKETQYF. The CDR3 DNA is TGTGCCAGCGGGAGGGACACTAAAGAGACCCAGTACTTC.

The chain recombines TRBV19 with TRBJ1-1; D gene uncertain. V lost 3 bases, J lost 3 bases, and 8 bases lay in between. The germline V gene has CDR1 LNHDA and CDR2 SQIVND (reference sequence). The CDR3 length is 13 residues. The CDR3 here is CASSILRDTEAFF. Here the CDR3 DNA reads TGTGCCAGTAGTATCCTTCGAGACACTGAAGCTTTCTTT.

CDR3 nucleotide sequence: TGTGCCAGCGAGAAAGAAAGGAACACTGAAGCTTTCTTT. It translates to CASEKERNTEAFF. The V call is TRBV6-5, the J call TRBJ1-1, with D unclear. Trimming shortened V by 8 bases and J by 1 base, and 11 bases separated the two germline ends. This CDR3 has 13 residues. Looked up from germline, CDR1 is MNHEY and CDR2 is SVGAGI.

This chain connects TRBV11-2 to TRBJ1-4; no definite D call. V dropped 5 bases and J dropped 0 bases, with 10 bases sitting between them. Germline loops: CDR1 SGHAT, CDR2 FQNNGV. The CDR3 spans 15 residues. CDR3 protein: CASSQKGATNEKLFF. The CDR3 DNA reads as TGTGCCAGCAGCCAAAAGGGAGCAACTAATGAAAAACTGTTTTTT.

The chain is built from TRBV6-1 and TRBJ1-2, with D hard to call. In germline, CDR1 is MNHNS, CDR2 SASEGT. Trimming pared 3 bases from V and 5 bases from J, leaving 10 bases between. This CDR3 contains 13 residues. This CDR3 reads CASSDLGRYGYTF. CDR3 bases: TGTGCCAGCAGTGATCTGGGCAGGTATGGCTACACCTTC.

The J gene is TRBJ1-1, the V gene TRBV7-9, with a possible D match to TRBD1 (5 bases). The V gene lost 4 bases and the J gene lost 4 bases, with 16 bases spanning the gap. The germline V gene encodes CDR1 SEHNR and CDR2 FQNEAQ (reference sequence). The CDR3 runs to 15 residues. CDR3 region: CASSSAGDGSTEAFF. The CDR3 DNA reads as TGTGCCAGCAGCTCCGCGGGGGATGGTAGCACTGAAGCTTTCTTT.